The rows below give T cell receptor beta chains drawn from one sample of a study of T cells in Graves' hyperthyroidism and ophthalmopathy. Using its own MiXCR run on the multiplex PCR reads, TCRdb lists one record per CDR3 protein. This sample carries about 570,000 distinct CDR3 sequences, more than 45% of them seen once, and the ten largest clones take roughly 19%. The material sequenced was peripheral blood or thyroid tissue (not recorded which). The receptor source for this set is an adult woman with Graves' disease, either hyperthyroidism or ophthalmopathy (not recorded which). Both conserved end residues are part of each CDR3. Fields, in order: clone size, J gene, D gene, V gene, CDR3 DNA, CDR3 protein. D genes are given only for firm matches. Some rows have no size entry. The others give once, few or many, or a class for an expanded clone.

>NA|TRBJ1-1|TRBD1|TRBV5-1
TGCGCCAGCAGCCCAACGGGACAGGAGTACCCTGAAGCTTTCTTT
CASSPTGQEYPEAFF
>NA|TRBJ2-7|NA|TRBV7-2
TGTGCCAGCAGCCATAGCGGTTACGAGCAGTACTTC
CASSHSGYEQYF
>NA|TRBJ1-5|NA|TRBV5-1
TGCGCCAGCAGCTTGGTCCCTCATCAGCCCCAGCATTTT
CASSLVPHQPQHF
>many|TRBJ2-7|TRBD1|TRBV10-3
TGTGCCATCAGTGAGCCAAATTACCGGGACAGCTCCTACGAGCAGTACTTC
CAISEPNYRDSSYEQYF
>few|TRBJ2-3|NA|TRBV7-2
TGTGCCAGCAGCTTAGGACCTAGCACAGATACGCAGTATTTT
CASSLGPSTDTQYF
>many|TRBJ1-1|NA|TRBV28
TGTGCCAGCAGCCCGTCAGAGGGGATTGGCACTGAAGCTTTCTTT
CASSPSEGIGTEAFF
>many|TRBJ1-3|NA|TRBV12-3/TRBV12-4
TGTGCCAGCAGTTTATACTGGTCAGGAGATGGAAACACCATATATTTT
CASSLYWSGDGNTIYF
>many|TRBJ1-1|TRBD1|TRBV11-1
TGTGCCACCATTCCGGGGGCAGGGGGGATGAACACTGAAGCTTTCTTT
CATIPGAGGMNTEAFF
>NA|TRBJ2-6|TRBD2|TRBV6-1
TGTGCCAGCAGTAATCTAGCGGGAGCTGGGGCCAACGTCCTGACTTTC
CASSNLAGAGANVLTF
>many|TRBJ1-6|NA|TRBV5-4
TGTGCCAGCAGCCTGTCGTACCGGAATTCACCCCTCCACTTT
CASSLSYRNSPLHF
>many|TRBJ2-5|NA|TRBV2
TGTGCCAGCAGGGAGGGTGGGAGAGAGACCCAGTACTTC
CASREGGRETQYF
>NA|TRBJ2-7|NA|TRBV9
TGTGCCAGCAGCGTAGGTTCAGGGGACTACGAGCAGTACTTC
CASSVGSGDYEQYF
>many|TRBJ2-7|TRBD2|TRBV7-6
TGTGCCAGCAGGCCGACTAGCGGGAGCGAGCAGTACTTC
CASRPTSGSEQYF
>many|TRBJ1-1|NA|TRBV5-1
TGCGCCAGCAGCTTGGTGGGTTCTGAAGCTTTCTTT
CASSLVGSEAFF
>NA|TRBJ2-1|NA|TRBV20-1
TGCAGTGCTAGGGGTGGGAGCTCCTACAATGAGCAGTTCTTC
CSARGGSSYNEQFF